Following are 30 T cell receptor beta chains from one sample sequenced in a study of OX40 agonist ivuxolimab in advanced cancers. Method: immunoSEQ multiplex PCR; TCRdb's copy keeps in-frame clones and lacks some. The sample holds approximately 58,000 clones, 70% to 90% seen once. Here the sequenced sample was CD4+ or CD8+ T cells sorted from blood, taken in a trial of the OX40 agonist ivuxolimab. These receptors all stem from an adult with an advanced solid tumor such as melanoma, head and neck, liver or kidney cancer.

CDR3: CASSEPQAYEQYF. The CDR3 DNA reads as TGCGCCAGCAGCGAACCACAGGCCTACGAGCAGTACTTC. This chain uses TRBV5-1 with TRBJ2-7, with D perhaps TRBD1 (5 bases). Trimming pared 4 bases from V and 2 bases from J, leaving 10 bases between. Germline CDR1 SGHRS, CDR2 YFSETQ. The CDR3 consists of 13 residues.

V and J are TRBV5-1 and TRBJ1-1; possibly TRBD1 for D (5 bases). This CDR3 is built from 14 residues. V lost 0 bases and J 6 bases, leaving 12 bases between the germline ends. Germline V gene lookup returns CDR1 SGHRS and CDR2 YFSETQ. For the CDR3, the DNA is TGCGCCAGCAGCTTGGTGCGAGGGGCCTCTGAAGCTTTCTTT. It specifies CASSLVRGASEAFF.

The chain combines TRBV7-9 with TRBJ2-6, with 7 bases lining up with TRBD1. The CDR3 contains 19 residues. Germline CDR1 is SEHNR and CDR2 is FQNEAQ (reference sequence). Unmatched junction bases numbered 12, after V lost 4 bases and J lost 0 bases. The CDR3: CASSSKLPGQPSGANVLTF. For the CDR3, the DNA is TGTGCCAGCAGCTCGAAATTACCGGGACAGCCCTCTGGGGCCAACGTCCTGACTTTC.

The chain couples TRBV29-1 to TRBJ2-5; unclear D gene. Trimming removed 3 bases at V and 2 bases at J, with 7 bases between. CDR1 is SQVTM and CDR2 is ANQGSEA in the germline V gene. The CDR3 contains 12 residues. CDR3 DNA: TGCAGCGTTGAGGTACAGCAAGAGACCCAGTACTTC. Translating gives CSVEVQQETQYF.

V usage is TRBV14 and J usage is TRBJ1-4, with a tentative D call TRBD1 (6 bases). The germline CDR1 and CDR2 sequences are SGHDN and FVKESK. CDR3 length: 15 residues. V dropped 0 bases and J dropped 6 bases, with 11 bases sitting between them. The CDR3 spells CASSQEMRTDEKLFF. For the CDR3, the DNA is TGTGCCAGCAGCCAAGAAATGAGGACAGATGAAAAACTGTTTTTT.

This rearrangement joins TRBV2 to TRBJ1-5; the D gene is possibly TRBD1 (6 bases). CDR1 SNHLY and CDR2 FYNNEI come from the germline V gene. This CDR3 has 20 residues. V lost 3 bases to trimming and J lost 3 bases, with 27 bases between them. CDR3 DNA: TGTGCCAGCAGTGAGCGTGGACAGAATATTCCTAGTATAGACAATCAGCCCCAGCATTTT. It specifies CASSERGQNIPSIDNQPQHF.

CDR3 nucleotides: TGTGCCAGCAGCTTGCAGGGGGCGGCATCCTACGAGCAGTACTTC. This translates into CASSLQGAASYEQYF. This sequence joins TRBV5-4 and TRBJ2-7, with TRBD1 identical over 8 bases. CDR3 length: 15 residues. Germline loops: CDR1 SGHNT, CDR2 YYREEE (reference sequence). The V and J ends lost 1 base and 1 base, in that order; junction bases with no gene match: 4.

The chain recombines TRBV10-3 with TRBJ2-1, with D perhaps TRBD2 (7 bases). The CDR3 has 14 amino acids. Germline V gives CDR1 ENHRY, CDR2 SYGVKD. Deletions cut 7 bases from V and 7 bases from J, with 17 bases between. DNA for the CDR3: TGTGCCATCATGGGGGGGGCGGTTGCAAATGAGCAGTTCTTC. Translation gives CAIMGGAVANEQFF.

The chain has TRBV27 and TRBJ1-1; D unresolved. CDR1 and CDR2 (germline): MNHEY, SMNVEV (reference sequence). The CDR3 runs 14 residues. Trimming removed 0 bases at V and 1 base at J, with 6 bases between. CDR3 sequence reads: CASSLSPGNTEAFF. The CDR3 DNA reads TGTGCCAGCAGTTTATCGCCAGGGAACACTGAAGCTTTCTTT.

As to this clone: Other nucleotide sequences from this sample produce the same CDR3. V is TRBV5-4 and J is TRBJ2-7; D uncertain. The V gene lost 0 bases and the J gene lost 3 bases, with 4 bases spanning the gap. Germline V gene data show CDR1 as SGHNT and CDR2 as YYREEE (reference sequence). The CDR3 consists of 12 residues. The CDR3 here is CASSLEGYEQYF. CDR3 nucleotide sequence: TGTGCCAGCAGCTTGGAGGGCTACGAGCAGTACTTC.

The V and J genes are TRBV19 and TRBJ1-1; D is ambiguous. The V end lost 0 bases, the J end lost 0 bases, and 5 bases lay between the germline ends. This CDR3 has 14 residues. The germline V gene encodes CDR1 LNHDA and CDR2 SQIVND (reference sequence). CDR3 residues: CASSIEGVNTEAFF. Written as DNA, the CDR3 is TGTGCCAGTAGTATAGAAGGTGTGAACACTGAAGCTTTCTTT.

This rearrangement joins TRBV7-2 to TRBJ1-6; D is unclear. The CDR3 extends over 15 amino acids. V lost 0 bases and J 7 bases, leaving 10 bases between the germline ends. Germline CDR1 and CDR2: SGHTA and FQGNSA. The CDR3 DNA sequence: TGTGCCAGCAGCTTAGCGTCAGGCCTAAATTCACCCCTCCACTTT. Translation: CASSLASGLNSPLHF.

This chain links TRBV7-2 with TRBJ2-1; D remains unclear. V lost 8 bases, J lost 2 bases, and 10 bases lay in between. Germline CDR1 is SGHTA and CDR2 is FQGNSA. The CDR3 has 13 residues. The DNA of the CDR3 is TGTGCCAGCCGCCGGTCGGCCTACAATGAGCAGTTCTTC. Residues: CASRRSAYNEQFF.

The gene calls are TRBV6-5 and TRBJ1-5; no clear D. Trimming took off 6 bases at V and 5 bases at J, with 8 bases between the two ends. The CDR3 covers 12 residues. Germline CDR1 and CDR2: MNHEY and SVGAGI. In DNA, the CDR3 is TGTGCCAGCAGCCTCGGGGATCAGCCCCAGCATTTT. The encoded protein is CASSLGDQPQHF.

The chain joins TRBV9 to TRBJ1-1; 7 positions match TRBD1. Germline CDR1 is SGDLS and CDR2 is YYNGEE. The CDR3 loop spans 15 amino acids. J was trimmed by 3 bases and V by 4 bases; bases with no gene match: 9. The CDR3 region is CASSSQTGWDTEAFF. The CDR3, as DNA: TGTGCCAGCAGCTCACAGACAGGGTGGGACACTGAAGCTTTCTTT.

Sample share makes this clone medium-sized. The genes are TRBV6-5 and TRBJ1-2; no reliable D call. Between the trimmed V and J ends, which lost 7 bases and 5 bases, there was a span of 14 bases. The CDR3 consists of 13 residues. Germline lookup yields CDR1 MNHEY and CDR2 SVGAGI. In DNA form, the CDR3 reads TGTGCCAGCACCAGGAGCTTGGGGTATGGCTACACCTTC. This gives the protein CASTRSLGYGYTF.

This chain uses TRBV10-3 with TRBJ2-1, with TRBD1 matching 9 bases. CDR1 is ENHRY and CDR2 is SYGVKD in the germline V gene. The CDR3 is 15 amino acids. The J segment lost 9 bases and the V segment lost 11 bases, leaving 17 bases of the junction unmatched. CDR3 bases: TGTGCCGTTTCCCTAAGGACAGGGGACATGAGTGAGCAGTTCTTC. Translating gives CAVSLRTGDMSEQFF.

The CDR3 sequence: CASSLVAGGLDEQFF. The CDR3 DNA follows: TGTGCCAGCAGCTTAGTAGCGGGGGGGCTGGATGAGCAGTTCTTC. The rearrangement joins TRBV7-7 to TRBJ2-1; 11 bases are shared with TRBD2. The junction had 4 bases not matched to a gene; V was cut back by 1 base and J by 8 bases. Germline V CDR1 and CDR2: SSHAT, FNYEAQ (reference sequence). This CDR3 has 15 amino acids.

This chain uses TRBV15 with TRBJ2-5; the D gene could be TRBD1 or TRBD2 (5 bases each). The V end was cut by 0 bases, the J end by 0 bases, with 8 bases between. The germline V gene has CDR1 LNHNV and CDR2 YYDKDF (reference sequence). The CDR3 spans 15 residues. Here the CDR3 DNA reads TGTGCCACCAGCAGAGAGGGGGAGTACCAAGAGACCCAGTACTTC. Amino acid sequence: CATSREGEYQETQYF.

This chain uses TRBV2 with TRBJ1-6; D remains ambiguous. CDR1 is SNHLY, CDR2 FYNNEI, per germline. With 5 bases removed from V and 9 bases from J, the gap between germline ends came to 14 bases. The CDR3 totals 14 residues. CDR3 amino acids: CASSYTVEGSPLHF. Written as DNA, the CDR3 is TGTGCCAGCAGTTATACAGTGGAAGGTTCACCCCTCCACTTT.

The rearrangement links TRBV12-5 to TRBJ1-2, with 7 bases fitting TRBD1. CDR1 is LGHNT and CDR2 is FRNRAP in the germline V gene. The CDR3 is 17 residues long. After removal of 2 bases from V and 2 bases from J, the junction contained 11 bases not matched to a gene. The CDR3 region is CASGLIEFRGKNYGYTF. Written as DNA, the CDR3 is TGTGCTAGTGGTTTGATAGAATTCAGGGGGAAAAACTATGGCTACACCTTC.

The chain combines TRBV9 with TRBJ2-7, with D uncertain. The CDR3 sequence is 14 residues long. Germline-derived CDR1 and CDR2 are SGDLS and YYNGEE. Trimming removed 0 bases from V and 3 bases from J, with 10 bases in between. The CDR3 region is CASSVDSGFYEQYF. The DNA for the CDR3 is TGTGCCAGCAGCGTAGACTCCGGTTTCTACGAGCAGTACTTC.

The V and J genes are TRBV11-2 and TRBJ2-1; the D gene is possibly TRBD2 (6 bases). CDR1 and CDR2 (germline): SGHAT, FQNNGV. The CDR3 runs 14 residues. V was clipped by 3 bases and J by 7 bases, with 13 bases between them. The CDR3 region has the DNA TGTGCCAGCAGCTTTTTAGCGGAAGGGAATGAGCAGTTCTTC. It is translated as CASSFLAEGNEQFF.

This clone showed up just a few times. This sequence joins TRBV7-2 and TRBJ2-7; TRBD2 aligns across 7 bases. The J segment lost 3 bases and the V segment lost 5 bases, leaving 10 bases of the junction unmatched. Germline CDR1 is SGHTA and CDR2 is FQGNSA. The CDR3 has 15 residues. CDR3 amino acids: CASSIQAGPDYEQYF. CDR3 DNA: TGTGCCAGCAGCATCCAAGCGGGGCCCGACTACGAGCAGTACTTC.

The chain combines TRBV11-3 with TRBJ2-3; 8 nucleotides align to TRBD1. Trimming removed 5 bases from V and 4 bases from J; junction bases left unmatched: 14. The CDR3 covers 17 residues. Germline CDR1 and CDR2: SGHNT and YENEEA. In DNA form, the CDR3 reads TGTGCCAGCAGCCGACCCTCAGGGGGCATAAGCGCAGATACGCAGTATTTT. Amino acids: CASSRPSGGISADTQYF.

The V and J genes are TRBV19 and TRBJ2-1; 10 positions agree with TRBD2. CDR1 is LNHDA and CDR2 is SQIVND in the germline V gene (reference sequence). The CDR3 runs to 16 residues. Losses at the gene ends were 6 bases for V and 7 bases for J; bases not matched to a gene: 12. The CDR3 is CASRVSGGASWNEQFF. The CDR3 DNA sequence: TGTGCCAGTAGGGTGAGCGGGGGGGCCTCCTGGAATGAGCAGTTCTTC.

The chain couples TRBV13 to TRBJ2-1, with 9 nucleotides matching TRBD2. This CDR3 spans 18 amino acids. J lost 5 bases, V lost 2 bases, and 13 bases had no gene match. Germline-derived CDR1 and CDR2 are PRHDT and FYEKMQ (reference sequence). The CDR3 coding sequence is TGTGCCAGCAGCTTACCCCTTCGTGAGCGGGGGGTTAACAATGAGCAGTTCTTC. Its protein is CASSLPLRERGVNNEQFF.

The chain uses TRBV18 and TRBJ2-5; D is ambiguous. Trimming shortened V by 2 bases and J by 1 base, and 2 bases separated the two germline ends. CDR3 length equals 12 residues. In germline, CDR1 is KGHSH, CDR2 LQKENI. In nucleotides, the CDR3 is TGTGCCAGCTCACCAAGCCAAGAGACCCAGTACTTC. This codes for CASSPSQETQYF.

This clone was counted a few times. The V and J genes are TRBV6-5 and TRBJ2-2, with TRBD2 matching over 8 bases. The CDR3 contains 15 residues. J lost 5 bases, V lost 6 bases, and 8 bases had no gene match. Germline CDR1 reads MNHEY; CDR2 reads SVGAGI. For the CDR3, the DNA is TGTGCCAGCAGGGGAGCGGGGGCCGATACCGGGGAGCTGTTTTTT. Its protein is CASRGAGADTGELFF.

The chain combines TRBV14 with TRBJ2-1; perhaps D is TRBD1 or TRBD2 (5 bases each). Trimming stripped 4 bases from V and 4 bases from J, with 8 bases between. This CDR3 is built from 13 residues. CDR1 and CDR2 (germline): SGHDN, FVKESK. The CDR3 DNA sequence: TGTGCCAGCAGCCCGGGACCATACAATGAGCAGTTCTTC. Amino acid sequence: CASSPGPYNEQFF.